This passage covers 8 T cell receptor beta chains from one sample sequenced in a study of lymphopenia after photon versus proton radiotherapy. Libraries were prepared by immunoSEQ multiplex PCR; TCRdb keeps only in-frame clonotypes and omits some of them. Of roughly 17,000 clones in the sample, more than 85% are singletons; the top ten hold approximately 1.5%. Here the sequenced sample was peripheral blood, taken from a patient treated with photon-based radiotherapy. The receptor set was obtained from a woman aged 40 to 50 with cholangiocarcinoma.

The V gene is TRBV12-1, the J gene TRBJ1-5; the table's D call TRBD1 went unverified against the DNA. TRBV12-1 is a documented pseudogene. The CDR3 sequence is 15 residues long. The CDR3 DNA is TGTGCCAGCAGCACCTCTACAGGTAGCAATCAGCCCCAGCATTTT. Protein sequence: CASSTSTGSNQPQHF.

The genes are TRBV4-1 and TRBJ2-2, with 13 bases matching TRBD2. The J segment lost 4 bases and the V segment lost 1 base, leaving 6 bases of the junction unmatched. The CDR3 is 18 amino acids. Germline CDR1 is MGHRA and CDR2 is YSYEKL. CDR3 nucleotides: TGCGCCAGCAGCCAAGGAGGACTAGCGGGAGTCGGCACCGGGGAGCTGTTTTTT. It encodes CASSQGGLAGVGTGELFF.

For the CDR3, the DNA is TGTGCCAGCAGCGCACAGGGGGCGGGCGAGCAGTACTTC. As protein: CASSAQGAGEQYF. J is TRBJ2-7 and V is TRBV2, with 9 nucleotides matching TRBD1. The CDR3 covers 13 residues. J lost 6 bases, V lost 6 bases, and 6 bases had no gene match. Germline V gene lookup returns CDR1 SNHLY and CDR2 FYNNEI.

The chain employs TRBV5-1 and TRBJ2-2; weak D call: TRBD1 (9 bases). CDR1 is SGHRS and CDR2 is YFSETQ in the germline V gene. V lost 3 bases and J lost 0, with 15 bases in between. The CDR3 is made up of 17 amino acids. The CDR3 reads CASSSGGTGPNTGELFF. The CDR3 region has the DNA TGCGCCAGCAGCTCGGGGGGGACAGGGCCGAACACCGGGGAGCTGTTTTTT.

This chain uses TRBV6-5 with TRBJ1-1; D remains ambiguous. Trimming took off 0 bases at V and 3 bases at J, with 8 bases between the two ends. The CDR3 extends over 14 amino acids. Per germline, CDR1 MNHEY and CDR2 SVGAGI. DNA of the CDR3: TGTGCCAGCAGTTACTCGGCAGACTACACTGAAGCTTTCTTT. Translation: CASSYSADYTEAFF.

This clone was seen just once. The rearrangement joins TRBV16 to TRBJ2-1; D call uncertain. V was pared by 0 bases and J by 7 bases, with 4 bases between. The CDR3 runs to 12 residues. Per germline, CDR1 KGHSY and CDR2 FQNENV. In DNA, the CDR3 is TGTGCCAGCAGCCAATCAGCGAATGAGCAGTTCTTC. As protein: CASSQSANEQFF.

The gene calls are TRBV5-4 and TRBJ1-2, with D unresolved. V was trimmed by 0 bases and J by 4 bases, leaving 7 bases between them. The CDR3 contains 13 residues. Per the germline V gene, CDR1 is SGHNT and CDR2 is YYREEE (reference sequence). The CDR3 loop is CASSLGATYGYTF. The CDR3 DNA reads TGTGCCAGCAGCTTGGGGGCCACCTATGGCTACACCTTC.

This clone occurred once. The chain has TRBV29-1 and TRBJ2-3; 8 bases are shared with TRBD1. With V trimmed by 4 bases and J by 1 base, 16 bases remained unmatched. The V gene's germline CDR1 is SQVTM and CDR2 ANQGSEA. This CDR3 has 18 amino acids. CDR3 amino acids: CSVAFRDRLSGGTDTQYF. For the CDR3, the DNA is TGCAGCGTTGCGTTCCGGGACAGGCTCTCGGGTGGCACAGATACGCAGTATTTT.